One TCR beta chain is described in this entry. With 9 bases removed from V and 5 bases from J, the gap between germline ends came to 13 bases. The CDR3 runs to 12 residues. A TCRbeta library incorporating unique molecular identifiers was prepared. TCRdb passed the PCR reads through MiXCR, listing each CDR3 protein once. The repertoire consists of 490,000 or so distinct CDR3 sequences, with about an eighth occurring once and the leading ten covering about 5%. This entry comes from a study of T-cell reconstitution after alpha-beta-depleted transplantation in children. V gene TRBV12-3 or TRBV12-4 combines with J gene TRBJ2-5; D remains ambiguous. The clonotype originates from a human donor who donated a stem cell graft to a child with combined immunodeficiency. The sample was PBMCs from the stem cell graft donor, taken from the stem cell graft. The CDR3 protein is CASSQRSETQYF. The CDR3 DNA follows: TGTGCCAGTTCCCAGAGATCCGAGACCCAGTACTTC.